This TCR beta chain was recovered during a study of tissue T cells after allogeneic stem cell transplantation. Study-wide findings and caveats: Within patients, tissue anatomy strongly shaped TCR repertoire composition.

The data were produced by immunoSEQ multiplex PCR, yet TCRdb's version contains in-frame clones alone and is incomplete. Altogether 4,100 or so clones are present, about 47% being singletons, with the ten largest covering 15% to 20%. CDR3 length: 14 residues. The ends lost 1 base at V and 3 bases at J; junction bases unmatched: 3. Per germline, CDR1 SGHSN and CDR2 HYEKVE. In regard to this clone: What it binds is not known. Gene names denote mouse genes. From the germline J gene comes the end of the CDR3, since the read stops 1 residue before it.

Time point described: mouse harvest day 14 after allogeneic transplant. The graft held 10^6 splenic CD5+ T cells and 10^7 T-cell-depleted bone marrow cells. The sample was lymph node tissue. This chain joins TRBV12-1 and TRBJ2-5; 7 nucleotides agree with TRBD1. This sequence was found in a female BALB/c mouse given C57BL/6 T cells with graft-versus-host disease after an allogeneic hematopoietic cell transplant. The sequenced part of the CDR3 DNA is TGTGCCAGCTCTCTGGCCAGGGGGCAAGACACCCAGTAC. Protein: CASSLARGQDTQY. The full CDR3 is CASSLARGQDTQYF.